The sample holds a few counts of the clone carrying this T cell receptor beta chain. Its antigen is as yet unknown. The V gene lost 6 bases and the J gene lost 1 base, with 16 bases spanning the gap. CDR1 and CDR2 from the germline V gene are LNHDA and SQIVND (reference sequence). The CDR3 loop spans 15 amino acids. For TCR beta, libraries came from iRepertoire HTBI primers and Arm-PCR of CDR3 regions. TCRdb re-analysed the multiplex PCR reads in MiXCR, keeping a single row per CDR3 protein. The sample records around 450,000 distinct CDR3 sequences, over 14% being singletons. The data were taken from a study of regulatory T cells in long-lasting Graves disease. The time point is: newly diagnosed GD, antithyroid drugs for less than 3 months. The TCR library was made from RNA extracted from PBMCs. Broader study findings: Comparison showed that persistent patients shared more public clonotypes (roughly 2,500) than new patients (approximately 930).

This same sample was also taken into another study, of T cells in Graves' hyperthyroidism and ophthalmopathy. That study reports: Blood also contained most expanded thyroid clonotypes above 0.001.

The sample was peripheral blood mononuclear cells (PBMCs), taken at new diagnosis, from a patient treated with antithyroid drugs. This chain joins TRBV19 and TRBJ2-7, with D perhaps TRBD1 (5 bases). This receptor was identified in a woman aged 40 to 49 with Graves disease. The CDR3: CASRQYSGKSYEQYF. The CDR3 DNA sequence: TGTGCCAGTAGGCAGTACTCAGGGAAATCCTACGAGCAGTACTTC.